The 30 T cell receptor beta chains given below trace back to one sample, sequenced in a study of sequential checkpoint blockade in melanoma. Data came from immunoSEQ multiplex PCR; TCRdb stores just in-frame clones and leaves some out. The table lists some 6,000 clones, roughly 21% of them singletons. Treatment in this sample: randomized to nivolumab then ipilimumab (arm A) or the reverse (arm B). The specimen comprised tumor tissue (inferred from file names), sampled from a patient given nivolumab and ipilimumab in sequence. These receptors all stem from a human donor with melanoma.

By share, this clone ranks as medium-sized (0.01 to 0.1%). The chain couples TRBV11-3 to TRBJ2-4, with 7 bases that match TRBD2. The CDR3 has 18 residues. V dropped 7 bases and J dropped 0; count of bases not matched to a gene: 15. Germline CDR1 SGHNT, CDR2 YENEEA. The CDR3 region is CASTPGEASGLAKNIQYF. The CDR3 coding sequence is TGTGCCAGCACCCCGGGAGAGGCTAGCGGCTTAGCCAAAAACATTCAGTACTTC.

Many counts were recorded for this clone. This chain uses TRBV11-3 with TRBJ1-4; possible D gene TRBD1, 6 bases. V gave up 3 bases and J gave up 0 bases, with 14 bases separating them. Germline V gene lookup returns CDR1 SGHNT and CDR2 YENEEA. This CDR3 spans 17 amino acids. This chain's CDR3 is CASSLGTRSATNEKLFF. The DNA for the CDR3 is TGTGCCAGCAGCTTGGGGACACGGAGTGCAACTAATGAAAAACTGTTTTTT. The full variable domain, with the rest looked up from reference TRBV11-3 and TRBJ1-4, is EAGVVQSPRYKIIEKKQPVAFWCNPISGHNTLYWYLQNLGQGPELLIRYENEEAVDDSQLPKDRFSAERLKGVDSTLKIQPAELGDSAVYLCASSLGTRSATNEKLFFGSGTQLSVL.

A few counts support this clone. The J gene is TRBJ1-2, the V gene TRBV9; TRBD1 matches 10 bases. Looked up from germline, CDR1 is SGDLS and CDR2 is YYNGEE. V gave up 3 bases and J gave up 8 bases; unmatched junction bases: 16. This CDR3 has 17 residues. In DNA form, the CDR3 reads TGTGCCAGCAGCGCGCTACCCTTTTACGACAGGGGGCAAGGCTACACCTTC. It encodes CASSALPFYDRGQGYTF.

This clone is labeled as medium-sized. The chain carries TRBV11-3 and TRBJ2-1; no clear D. V dropped 5 bases and J dropped 0 bases, with 8 bases sitting between them. The germline gives CDR1 SGHNT, CDR2 YENEEA. This CDR3 comprises 14 residues. CDR3 coding DNA: TGTGCCAGCAGCCTTGAGAGCTCCTACAATGAGCAGTTCTTC. This translates into CASSLESSYNEQFF.

The chain combines TRBV18 with TRBJ2-3, with D possibly matching TRBD2 (6 bases). V shed 3 bases and J shed 0 bases, with 10 bases lying between them. The CDR3 has 15 residues. The germline V gene encodes CDR1 KGHSH and CDR2 LQKENI. The CDR3 spells CASSPRAGSTDTQYF. The DNA of the CDR3 is TGTGCCAGCTCACCTAGAGCGGGTAGCACAGATACGCAGTATTTT.

This clone was recorded a few times. V is TRBV6-8 and J is TRBJ1-4; D not certain. Trimming cost V 2 bases and J 7 bases, with 14 bases left between them. The CDR3 is 15 residues long. From germline, CDR1 is MNHGY and CDR2 SAAAGT. The CDR3 loop reads CASSYDRDRVEKLFF. CDR3 bases: TGTGCCAGCAGTTACGATAGGGATCGGGTTGAAAAACTGTTTTTT.

This clone counts as large. This chain joins TRBV18 and TRBJ2-2; D is undetermined. The CDR3 covers 16 residues. V was pared by 2 bases and J by 0 bases, with 10 bases between. CDR1 KGHSH and CDR2 LQKENI come from the germline V gene. The CDR3 DNA sequence: TGTGCCAGCTCACCAGTACTCCTGACGAACACCGGGGAGCTGTTTTTT. Translating gives CASSPVLLTNTGELFF.

This clone is termed medium-sized. The chain links TRBV11-3 to TRBJ2-1; 13 bases fit TRBD2. The J segment lost 6 bases and the V segment lost 3 bases, leaving 8 bases of the junction unmatched. The CDR3 is 17 residues long. Germline V gene lookup returns CDR1 SGHNT and CDR2 YENEEA. The CDR3 loop is CASSFPPGLAGFNEQFF. CDR3 in DNA: TGTGCCAGCAGCTTCCCTCCGGGACTAGCGGGGTTCAATGAGCAGTTCTTC.

This sequence joins TRBV10-2 and TRBJ2-6; 7 bases match TRBD1. The CDR3 contains 17 residues. V dropped 1 base and J dropped 0; count of bases not matched to a gene: 3. The germline gives CDR1 WSHSY, CDR2 SAAADI. The CDR3 here is CASSEWGQPSGANVLTF. As DNA, the CDR3 is TGCGCCAGCAGTGAGTGGGGACAGCCCTCTGGGGCCAACGTCCTGACTTTC.

This chain uses TRBV19 with TRBJ1-2; D possibly corresponds to TRBD1 (5 bases). The germline V and J ends were trimmed by 3 bases and 8 bases, with 13 bases remaining between them. There are 13 residues in the CDR3. CDR1 and CDR2 (germline): LNHDA, SQIVND (reference sequence). CDR3 in DNA: TGTGCCAGTAGTATGGGGGAGATCGGCGGCTACACCTTC. This encodes CASSMGEIGGYTF.

This clone has only a few counts. The V call is TRBV11-3, the J call TRBJ2-3; TRBD2 matches 9 bases. The CDR3 extends over 16 amino acids. Germline CDR1 SGHNT, CDR2 YENEEA. With V trimmed by 1 base and J by 2 bases, 4 bases remained unmatched. This CDR3 reads CASSLVLAGHTDTQYF. The CDR3 DNA reads as TGTGCCAGCAGCTTAGTTCTAGCGGGGCACACAGATACGCAGTATTTT. The full variable domain, completed using reference TRBV11-3 and TRBJ2-3, is EAGVVQSPRYKIIEKKQPVAFWCNPISGHNTLYWYLQNLGQGPELLIRYENEEAVDDSQLPKDRFSAERLKGVDSTLKIQPAELGDSAVYLCASSLVLAGHTDTQYFGPGTRLTVL.

This clone has more than one count but fewer than ten. The J gene is TRBJ2-1, the V gene TRBV11-3; 7 positions match TRBD1. V gave up 3 bases and J gave up 9 bases; unmatched junction bases: 11. The CDR3 is 15 amino acids. Germline V CDR1 and CDR2: SGHNT, YENEEA. The CDR3 region is CASSLRQGVDSEQFF. CDR3 DNA: TGTGCCAGCAGCTTGAGGCAGGGGGTGGACTCTGAGCAGTTCTTC.

This clone was picked up many times. V and J are TRBV11-3 and TRBJ1-2; D is possibly TRBD1 (6 bases). CDR3 length equals 15 residues. Trimming stripped 5 bases from V and 5 bases from J, with 18 bases between. The germline V gene encodes CDR1 SGHNT and CDR2 YENEEA. In nucleotides, the CDR3 is TGTGCCAGCAGCCAAGGGGCAGGGGCGGGATATGGCTACACCTTC. Residues: CASSQGAGAGYGYTF.

This clone was seen repeatedly, ten times or more. The CDR3, as DNA: TGTGCCAGCAGTTCCTCAGGGGGCGGGGGTACTGAAGCTTTCTTT. It codes for CASSSSGGGGTEAFF. J is TRBJ1-1 and V is TRBV6-8; 8 bases align to TRBD1. V was pared by 4 bases and J by 5 bases, with 9 bases of the junction left unmatched. Germline values: CDR1 MNHGY, CDR2 SAAAGT. The CDR3 sequence is 15 residues long.

The chain combines TRBV5-1 with TRBJ2-3; D is uncertain. CDR3 length equals 14 residues. Trimming took 0 bases from V and 2 from J, leaving 7 bases between them. Germline loops: CDR1 SGHRS, CDR2 YFSETQ. The CDR3 DNA follows: TGCGCCAGCAGCTTGGAATATCTCACAGATACGCAGTATTTT. Amino acid sequence: CASSLEYLTDTQYF. The full variable domain, completed using reference TRBV5-1 and TRBJ2-3, is KAGVTQTPRYLIKTRGQQVTLSCSPISGHRSVSWYQQTPGQGLQFLFEYFSETQRNKGNFPGRFSGRQFSNSRSEMNVSTLELGDSALYLCASSLEYLTDTQYFGPGTRLTVL.

The chain has TRBV6-8 and TRBJ2-1; TRBD2 matches at 13 bases. CDR1 and CDR2 (germline): MNHGY, SAAAGT. The V and J ends lost 4 bases and 4 bases, in that order; junction bases with no gene match: 4. CDR3 length equals 16 residues. The CDR3 loop reads CASSWTSGSKYNEQFF. The CDR3 DNA follows: TGTGCCAGCAGTTGGACTAGCGGGAGTAAGTACAATGAGCAGTTCTTC.

This clone is deemed large. The rearrangement links TRBV12-5 to TRBJ2-2; 8 bases match TRBD1. The germline CDR1 and CDR2 sequences are LGHNT and FRNRAP. CDR3 size: 16 residues. CDR3: CASTIQGARVGGELFF. Here the CDR3 DNA reads TGTGCCAGCACCATCCAGGGGGCAAGGGTTGGCGGGGAGCTGTTTTTT.

This clone was counted between two and nine times. The chain uses TRBV9 and TRBJ1-2; D ambiguous. CDR1 is SGDLS, CDR2 YYNGEE, per germline. This CDR3 region has 14 residues. Trimming cost V 0 bases and J 8 bases, with 14 bases left between them. The DNA of the CDR3 is TGTGCCAGCAGCGTAGAAGGAGCGATAGGAGGCTACACCTTC. It translates to CASSVEGAIGGYTF. Full variable domain (outside the CDR3, taken from reference TRBV9 and TRBJ1-2): DSGVTQTPKHLITATGQRVTLRCSPRSGDLSVYWYQQSLDQGLQFLIQYYNGEERAKGNILERFSAQQFPDLHSELNLSSLELGDSALYFCASSVEGAIGGYTFGSGTRLTVV.

The chain links TRBV5-1 to TRBJ2-2; 9 bases fit TRBD2. The V segment lost 0 bases and the J segment 5 bases; nucleotides outside the gene matches: 8. Germline CDR1 SGHRS, CDR2 YFSETQ. CDR3 length: 17 residues. CDR3 sequence (DNA): TGCGCCAGCAGCTTGGGCCATGCTAGCGGGGCTACCGGGGAGCTGTTTTTT. It codes for CASSLGHASGATGELFF.

Ten or more counts support this clone. The chain recombines TRBV11-3 with TRBJ2-2, with TRBD1 matching over 10 bases. V dropped 7 bases and J dropped 3; count of bases not matched to a gene: 2. The CDR3 loop spans 14 amino acids. Germline values: CDR1 SGHNT, CDR2 YENEEA. The CDR3 loop reads CASTGQGYTGELFF. CDR3 sequence (DNA): TGTGCCAGCACGGGACAGGGGTACACCGGGGAGCTGTTTTTT.

This clone was seen a few times. The chain carries TRBV23-1 and TRBJ2-3; 8 bases map to TRBD1. TRBV23-1 is an ORF, and what it does is uncertain. The length of the CDR3 is 13 residues. V gave up 7 bases and J gave up 1 base; unmatched junction bases: 1. Here the CDR3 DNA reads TGCGCCAGCAAGGGACAGGGCACAGATACGCAGTATTTT. Translating gives CASKGQGTDTQYF.

This clone was seen repeatedly, ten times or more. V gene TRBV11-3 combines with J gene TRBJ1-2; possibly TRBD1 for D (5 bases). Trimming pared 5 bases from V and 4 bases from J, leaving 14 bases between. Germline CDR1 is SGHNT and CDR2 is YENEEA. The CDR3 has 14 amino acids. The CDR3 here is CASSLREAVYGYTF. CDR3 coding DNA: TGTGCCAGCAGCCTCAGGGAGGCGGTCTATGGCTACACCTTC.

Details on this clone: A read error may produce the germline difference seen at one junction end. This chain links TRBV7-2 with TRBJ1-4; maybe TRBD1 (6 bases). The CDR3 extends over 13 amino acids. In germline, CDR1 is SGHTA, CDR2 FQGNSA. CDR3 bases: TGTGCCAGCAGCCTAGCGGGGGGCTCGGAACTGTTTTTT. Residues: CASSLAGGSELFF.

There are a few counts of this clone. The CDR3 nucleotides read TGTGCCAGCAGCGTTGGACTAGCGGGAGGGCCTAGGATCTACGAGCAGTACTTC. Amino acids: CASSVGLAGGPRIYEQYF. The chain uses TRBV11-3 and TRBJ2-7, with 15 bases that match TRBD2. Germline V lookup: CDR1 SGHNT, CDR2 YENEEA. V shed 5 bases and J 3 bases; nucleotides not matched to a gene: 11. There are 18 residues in the CDR3. The full variable domain, rest sourced from reference TRBV11-3 and TRBJ2-7, is EAGVVQSPRYKIIEKKQPVAFWCNPISGHNTLYWYLQNLGQGPELLIRYENEEAVDDSQLPKDRFSAERLKGVDSTLKIQPAELGDSAVYLCASSVGLAGGPRIYEQYFGPGTRLTVT.

CDR3 residues: CASSLAGHMNTGELFF. The CDR3 DNA reads as TGTGCCAGCAGTTTAGCGGGACACATGAACACCGGGGAGCTGTTTTTT. This chain links TRBV28 with TRBJ2-2; either TRBD1 or TRBD2 may fit D (6 bases each). Germline V gives CDR1 MDHEN, CDR2 SYDVKM. Between the trimmed V and J ends, which lost 2 bases and 1 base, there was a span of 11 bases. This CDR3 has 16 amino acids.

This clone was counted ten times or more. The rearrangement joins TRBV9 to TRBJ2-7; 9 bases agree with TRBD2. V shed 4 bases and J 3 bases; nucleotides not matched to a gene: 8. Germline values: CDR1 SGDLS, CDR2 YYNGEE. The CDR3 totals 15 residues. The CDR3 DNA is TGTGCCAGCAGCTCCACGGCGGGAGGGGGCTACGAGCAGTACTTC. Its protein is CASSSTAGGGYEQYF.

This clone was seen only a few times. The chain joins TRBV28 to TRBJ1-2; 9 nucleotides agree with TRBD1. Germline V gene lookup returns CDR1 MDHEN and CDR2 SYDVKM. This CDR3 is built from 15 residues. V was clipped by 11 bases and J by 5 bases; unmatched bases: 15. The CDR3, as DNA: TGTGCCGCCTCAACAGGGGGCGGGGCGCGGTATGGCTACACCTTC. It yields the protein CAASTGGGARYGYTF.

A few counts support this clone. The chain has TRBV18 and TRBJ1-4; the D is unclear. This CDR3 comprises 13 residues. Trimming took 4 bases from V and 8 from J, leaving 11 bases between them. Germline CDR1 is KGHSH and CDR2 is LQKENI. The CDR3 DNA reads TGTGCCAGCTCACTTGGGCCGGGGGAAAAACTGTTTTTT. Translating it yields CASSLGPGEKLFF.

By sample share, this clone is large (0.1 to 1%). V is TRBV12-5 and J is TRBJ2-7, with 9 bases matching TRBD2. J lost 3 bases, V lost 2 bases, and 8 bases had no gene match. This CDR3 is 16 amino acids long. Germline CDR1 reads LGHNT; CDR2 reads FRNRAP. CDR3 DNA sequence: TGTGCTAGTGGTTTGCTAGCGGGAATAGGATTCTACGAGCAGTACTTC. Its protein is CASGLLAGIGFYEQYF.

The chain recombines TRBV11-3 with TRBJ2-7, with 9 positions matching TRBD2. Trimming at V came to 1 base and at J to 3 bases, leaving 7 bases not matched to a gene. The length of the CDR3 is 16 residues. Germline V gene sequence: CDR1 SGHNT, CDR2 YENEEA. CDR3 sequence: CASSLGVAGASYEQYF. The CDR3 DNA reads as TGTGCCAGCAGCTTAGGAGTAGCGGGAGCAAGCTACGAGCAGTACTTC.